Sequencing of this T cell receptor (beta chain) was carried out in a study of cytomegalovirus exposure and HLA in healthy donors. Broader study findings: Most CMV-associated TCR beta chains appeared HLA-restricted in a later analysis. Roughly even sequencing depth across donors was the assumption behind the presence/absence analyses.

About this clone: Its specificity is unknown.

Germline V gives CDR1 SEHNR, CDR2 FQNEAQ (reference sequence). J was trimmed by 2 bases and V by 3 bases; bases with no gene match: 15. This CDR3 is 18 amino acids long. A multiplex PCR was run with 60 Vbeta primers and 13 Jbeta primers. TCRdb keeps only in-frame clones here, not all; method: immunoSEQ multiplex PCR. The data hold about 86,000 clones, with more than 65% observed a single time. What was sequenced was PBMCs. The chain uses TRBV7-9 and TRBJ1-2, with 7 bases matching TRBD1. The sequence was obtained from a man in his fifties or sixties in good health and CMV-seronegative. The CDR3: CASSFPEGANWKNYGYTF. Here the CDR3 DNA reads TGTGCCAGCAGCTTTCCCGAGGGGGCGAATTGGAAAAACTATGGCTACACCTTC.